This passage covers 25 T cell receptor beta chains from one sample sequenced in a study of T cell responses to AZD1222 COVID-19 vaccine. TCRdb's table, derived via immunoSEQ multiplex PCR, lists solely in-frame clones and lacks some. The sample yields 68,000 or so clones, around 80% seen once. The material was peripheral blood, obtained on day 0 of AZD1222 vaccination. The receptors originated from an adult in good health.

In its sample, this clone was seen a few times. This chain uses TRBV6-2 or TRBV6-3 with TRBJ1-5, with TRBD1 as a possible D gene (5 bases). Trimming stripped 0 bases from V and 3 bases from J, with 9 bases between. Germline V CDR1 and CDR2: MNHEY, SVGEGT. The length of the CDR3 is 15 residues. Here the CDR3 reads CASSYSPGVNQPQHF. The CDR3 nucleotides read TGTGCCAGCAGTTACTCGCCGGGGGTCAATCAGCCCCAGCATTTT.

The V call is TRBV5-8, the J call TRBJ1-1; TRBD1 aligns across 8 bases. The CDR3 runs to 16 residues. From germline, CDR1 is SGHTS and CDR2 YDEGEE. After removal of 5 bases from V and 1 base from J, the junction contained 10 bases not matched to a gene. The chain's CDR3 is CASRRTGGIPNTEAFF. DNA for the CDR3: TGTGCCAGCAGAAGAACAGGGGGTATACCGAACACTGAAGCTTTCTTT.

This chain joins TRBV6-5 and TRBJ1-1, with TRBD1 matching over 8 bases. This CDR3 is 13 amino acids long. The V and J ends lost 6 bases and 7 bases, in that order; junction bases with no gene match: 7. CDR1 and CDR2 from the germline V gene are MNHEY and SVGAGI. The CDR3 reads CASSEDRAFEAFF. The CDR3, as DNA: TGTGCCAGCAGCGAGGACAGGGCTTTTGAAGCTTTCTTT.

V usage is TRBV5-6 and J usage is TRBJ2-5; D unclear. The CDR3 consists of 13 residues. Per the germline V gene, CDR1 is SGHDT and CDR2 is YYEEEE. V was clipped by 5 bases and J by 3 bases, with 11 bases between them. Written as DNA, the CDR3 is TGTGCCAGCAGTCCTGGGCCCAAAGAGACCCAGTACTTC. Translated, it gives CASSPGPKETQYF.

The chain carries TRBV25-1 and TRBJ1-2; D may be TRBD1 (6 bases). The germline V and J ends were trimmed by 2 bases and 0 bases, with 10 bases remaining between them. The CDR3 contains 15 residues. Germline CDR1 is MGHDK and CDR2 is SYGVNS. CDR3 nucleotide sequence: TGTGCCAGCAGTGAACTAGGGGGGACTAACTATGGCTACACCTTC. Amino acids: CASSELGGTNYGYTF.

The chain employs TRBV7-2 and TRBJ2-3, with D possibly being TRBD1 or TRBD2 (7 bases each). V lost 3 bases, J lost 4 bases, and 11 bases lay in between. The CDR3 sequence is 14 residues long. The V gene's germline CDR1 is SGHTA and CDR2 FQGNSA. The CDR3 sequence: CASSLGGTADTQYF. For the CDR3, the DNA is TGTGCCAGCAGCTTGGGGGGGACAGCAGATACGCAGTATTTT. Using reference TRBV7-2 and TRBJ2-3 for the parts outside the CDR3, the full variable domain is GAGVSQSPSNKVTEKGKDVELRCDPISGHTALYWYRQSLGQGLEFLIYFQGNSAPDKSGLPSDRFSAERTGGSVSTLTIQRTQQEDSAVYLCASSLGGTADTQYFGPGTRLTVL.

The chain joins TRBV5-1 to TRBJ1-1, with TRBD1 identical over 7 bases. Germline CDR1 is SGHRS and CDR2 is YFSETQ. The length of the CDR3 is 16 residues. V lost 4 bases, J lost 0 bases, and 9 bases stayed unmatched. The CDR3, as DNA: TGCGCCAGCAGCCTCTCAACCGGGACAGTGAACACTGAAGCTTTCTTT. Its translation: CASSLSTGTVNTEAFF.

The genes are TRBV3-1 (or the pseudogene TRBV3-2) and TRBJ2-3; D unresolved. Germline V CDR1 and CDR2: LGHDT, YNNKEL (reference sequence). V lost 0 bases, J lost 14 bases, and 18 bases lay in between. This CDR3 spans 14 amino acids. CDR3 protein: CASSQDFRTPFPYF. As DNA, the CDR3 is TGTGCCAGCAGCCAAGATTTCCGGACGCCCTTCCCGTATTTT.

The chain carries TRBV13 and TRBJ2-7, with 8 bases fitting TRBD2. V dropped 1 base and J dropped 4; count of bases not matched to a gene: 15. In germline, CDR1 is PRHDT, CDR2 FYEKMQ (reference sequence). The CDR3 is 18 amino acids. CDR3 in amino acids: CASSLASSLAGGDYEQYF. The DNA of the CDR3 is TGTGCCAGCAGCTTAGCATCATCCCTCGCGGGGGGCGATTACGAGCAGTACTTC. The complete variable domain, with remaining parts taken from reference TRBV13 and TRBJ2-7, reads AAGVIQSPRHLIKEKRETATLKCYPIPRHDTVYWYQQGPGQDPQFLISFYEKMQSDKGSIPDRFSAQQFSDYHSELNMSSLELGDSALYFCASSLASSLAGGDYEQYFGPGTRLTVT.

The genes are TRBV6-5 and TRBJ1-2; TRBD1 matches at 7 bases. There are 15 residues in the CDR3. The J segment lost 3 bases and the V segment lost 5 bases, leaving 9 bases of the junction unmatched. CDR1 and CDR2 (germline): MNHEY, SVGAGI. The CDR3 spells CASSPWDRTDYGYTF. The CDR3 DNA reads TGTGCCAGCAGTCCCTGGGACAGAACCGACTATGGCTACACCTTC.

The chain's CDR3 is CATSSGSFEQYF. CDR3 sequence (DNA): TGTGCCACCAGCTCGGGGAGCTTCGAGCAGTACTTC. The chain uses TRBV15 and TRBJ2-7; TRBD2 is a possible D gene (5 bases). CDR3 length: 12 residues. Trimming pared 5 bases from V and 6 bases from J, leaving 11 bases between. The V gene's germline CDR1 is LNHNV and CDR2 YYDKDF (reference sequence).

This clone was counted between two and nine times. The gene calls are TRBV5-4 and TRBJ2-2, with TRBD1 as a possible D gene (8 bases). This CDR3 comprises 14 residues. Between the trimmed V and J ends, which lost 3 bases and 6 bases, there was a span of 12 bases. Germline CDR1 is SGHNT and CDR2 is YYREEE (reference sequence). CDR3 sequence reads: CASSSQGGSGELFF. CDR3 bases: TGTGCCAGCAGCTCACAGGGGGGGTCCGGGGAGCTGTTTTTT.

CDR3: CASSQSSGTGGDMYNEQFF. CDR3 DNA: TGTGCCAGCAGCCAATCATCCGGGACAGGGGGGGACATGTACAATGAGCAGTTCTTC. The V gene is TRBV3-1 (or the pseudogene TRBV3-2), the J gene TRBJ2-1, with 11 nucleotides matching TRBD1. Germline V gene data show CDR1 as LGHDT and CDR2 as YNNKEL (reference sequence). This CDR3 has 19 amino acids. With V trimmed by 2 bases and J by 4 bases, 13 bases remained unmatched.

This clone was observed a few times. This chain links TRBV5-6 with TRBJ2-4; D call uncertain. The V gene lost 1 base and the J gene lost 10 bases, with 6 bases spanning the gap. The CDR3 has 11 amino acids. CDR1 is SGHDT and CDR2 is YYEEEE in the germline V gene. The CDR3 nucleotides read TGTGCCAGCAGCTTGTATGGGATTCAGTACTTC. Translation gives CASSLYGIQYF. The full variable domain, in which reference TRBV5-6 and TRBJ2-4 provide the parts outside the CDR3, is DAGVTQSPTHLIKTRGQQVTLRCSPKSGHDTVSWYQQALGQGPQFIFQYYEEEERQRGNFPDRFSGHQFPNYSSELNVNALLLGDSALYLCASSLYGIQYFGAGTRLSVL.

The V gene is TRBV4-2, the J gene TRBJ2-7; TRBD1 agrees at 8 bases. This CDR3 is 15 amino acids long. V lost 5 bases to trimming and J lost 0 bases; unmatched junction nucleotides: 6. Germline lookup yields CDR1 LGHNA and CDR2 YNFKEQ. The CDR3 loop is CASSTGGTGSYEQYF. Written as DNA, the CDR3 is TGTGCCAGCAGCACGGGCGGGACAGGCTCCTACGAGCAGTACTTC.

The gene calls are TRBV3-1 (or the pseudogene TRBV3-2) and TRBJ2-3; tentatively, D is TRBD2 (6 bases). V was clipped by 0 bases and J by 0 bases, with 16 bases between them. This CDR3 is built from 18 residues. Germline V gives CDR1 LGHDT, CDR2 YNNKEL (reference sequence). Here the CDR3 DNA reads TGTGCCAGCAGCCAAGATTACCGGGTAGCGGATAGCACAGATACGCAGTATTTT. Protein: CASSQDYRVADSTDTQYF.

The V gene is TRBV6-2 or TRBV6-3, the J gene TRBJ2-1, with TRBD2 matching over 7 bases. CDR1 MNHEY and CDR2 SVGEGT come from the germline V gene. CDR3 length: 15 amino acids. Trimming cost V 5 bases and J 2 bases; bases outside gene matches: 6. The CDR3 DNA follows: TGTGCCAGCAGTAGAGCGGGACGCGCCTACAATGAGCAGTTCTTC. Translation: CASSRAGRAYNEQFF.

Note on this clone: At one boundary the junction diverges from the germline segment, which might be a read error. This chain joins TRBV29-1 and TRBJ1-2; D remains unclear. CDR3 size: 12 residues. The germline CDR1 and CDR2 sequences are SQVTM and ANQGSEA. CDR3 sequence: CSVFHNNYGHTF. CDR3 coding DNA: TGCAGCGTTTTTCATAATAACTATGGCCACACCTTC.

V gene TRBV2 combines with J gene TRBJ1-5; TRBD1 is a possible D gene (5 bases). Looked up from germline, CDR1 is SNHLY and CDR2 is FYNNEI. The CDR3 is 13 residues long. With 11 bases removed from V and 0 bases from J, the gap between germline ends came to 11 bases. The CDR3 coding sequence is TGTGCCGGCTCGACAGTTAGCAATCAGCCCCAGCATTTT. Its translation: CAGSTVSNQPQHF.

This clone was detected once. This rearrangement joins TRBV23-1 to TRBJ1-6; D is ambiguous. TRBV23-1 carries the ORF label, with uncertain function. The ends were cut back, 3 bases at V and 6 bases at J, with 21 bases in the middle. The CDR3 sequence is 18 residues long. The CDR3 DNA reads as TGCGCCAGCAGTCACCCCCCGTGCAGAGCACCCCCTAATTCACCCCTCCACTTT. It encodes CASSHPPCRAPPNSPLHF.

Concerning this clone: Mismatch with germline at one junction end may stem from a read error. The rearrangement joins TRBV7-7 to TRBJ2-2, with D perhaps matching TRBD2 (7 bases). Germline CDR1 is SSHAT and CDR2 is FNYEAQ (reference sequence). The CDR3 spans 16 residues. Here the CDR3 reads CASSPLGGRTTGELFF. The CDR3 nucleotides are TGTGCTAGCAGCCCCTTGGGGGGGCGCACCACCGGGGAGCTGTTTTTT.

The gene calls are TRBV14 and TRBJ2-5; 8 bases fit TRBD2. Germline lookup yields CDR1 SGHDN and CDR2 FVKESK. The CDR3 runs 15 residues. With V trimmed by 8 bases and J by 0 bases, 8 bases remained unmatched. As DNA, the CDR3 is TGTGCCAGCGGTCGGCTAGCGGGCGACCAAGAGACCCAGTACTTC. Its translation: CASGRLAGDQETQYF.

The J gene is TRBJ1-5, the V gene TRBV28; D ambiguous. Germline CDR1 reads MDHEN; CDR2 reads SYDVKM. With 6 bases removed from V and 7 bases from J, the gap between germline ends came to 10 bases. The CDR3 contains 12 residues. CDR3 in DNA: TGTGCCAGCAGCGTGTGGGGACAGCCCCAGCATTTT. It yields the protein CASSVWGQPQHF.

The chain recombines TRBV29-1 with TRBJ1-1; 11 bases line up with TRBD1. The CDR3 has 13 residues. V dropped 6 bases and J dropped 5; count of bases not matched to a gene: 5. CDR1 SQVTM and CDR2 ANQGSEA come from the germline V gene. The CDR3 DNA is TGCAGCGTGAGGACAGGGGGCATGACTGAAGCTTTCTTT. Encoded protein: CSVRTGGMTEAFF.

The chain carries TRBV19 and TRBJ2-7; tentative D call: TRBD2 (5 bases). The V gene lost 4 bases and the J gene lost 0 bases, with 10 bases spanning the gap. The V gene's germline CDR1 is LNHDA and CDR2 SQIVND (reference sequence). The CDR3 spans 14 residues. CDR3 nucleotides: TGTGCCAGTAGTAACCGGGGAAGCTCCTACGAGCAGTACTTC. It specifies CASSNRGSSYEQYF.